These 10 T cell receptor beta chains originate from one sample sequenced in a study of blood T cell repertoires in COVID-19. Produced via immunoSEQ multiplex PCR; TCRdb's table is partial and in-frame only. Of 46,000 or so clones listed, more than 90% are singletons. The specimen was peripheral blood. The receptors were gathered from a man between 65 and 79 years old with active COVID-19.

The chain recombines TRBV12-3 or TRBV12-4 with TRBJ2-1; 7 positions match TRBD2. The CDR3 has 13 amino acids. With V trimmed by 6 bases and J by 6 bases, 5 bases remained unmatched. CDR3 sequence reads: CASSPGLFNEQFF. The CDR3, as DNA: TGTGCCAGCAGCCCGGGACTATTCAATGAGCAGTTCTTC.

The rearrangement joins TRBV15 to TRBJ1-1; maybe TRBD1 (5 bases). CDR3 length equals 15 residues. Per the germline V gene, CDR1 is LNHNV and CDR2 is YYDKDF (reference sequence). V was pared by 0 bases and J by 5 bases, with 13 bases between. The CDR3 nucleotides read TGTGCCACCAGCAGAGATGGAAGGGGTTGGACTGAAGCTTTCTTT. It yields the protein CATSRDGRGWTEAFF.

This CDR3 is CASSLTSKETQYF. The CDR3 DNA reads TGTGCCAGCAGCTTAACTAGCAAGGAGACCCAGTACTTC. The rearrangement joins TRBV7-8 to TRBJ2-5; tentatively, D is TRBD2 (6 bases). The length of the CDR3 is 13 residues. V lost 2 bases and J lost 5, with 9 bases in between. The germline V gene has CDR1 SGHVS and CDR2 FQNEAQ.

This sequence joins TRBV20-1 and TRBJ2-1, with TRBD1 matching 9 bases. V lost 4 bases to trimming and J lost 7 bases; unmatched junction nucleotides: 2. The V gene's germline CDR1 is DFQATT and CDR2 SNEGSKA (reference sequence). The CDR3 runs 12 residues. CDR3 in DNA: TGCAGTGCTACTGACAGGGGGAATGAGCAGTTCTTC. Translating it yields CSATDRGNEQFF.

The rearrangement links TRBV5-4 to TRBJ2-1; 9 positions match TRBD2. V lost 0 bases and J lost 5; bases outside the gene matches: 15. The CDR3 has 19 residues. From germline, CDR1 is SGHNT and CDR2 YYREEE (reference sequence). This CDR3 reads CASSLGRGGRAPPDNEQFF. CDR3 nucleotides: TGTGCCAGCAGCTTGGGCCGGGGCGGGAGGGCCCCCCCGGACAATGAGCAGTTCTTC.

The chain couples TRBV19 to TRBJ2-1; 8 nucleotides align to TRBD1. J gave up 14 bases and V 4 bases, and 10 bases lay outside the gene matches. Germline CDR1 is LNHDA and CDR2 is SQIVND (reference sequence). The CDR3 runs 13 residues. The CDR3, as DNA: TGTGCCAGTAGTAGGGAAGGACAGGGTTTGAAGTTCTTC. Translating gives CASSREGQGLKFF.

The chain combines TRBV6-2 or TRBV6-3 with TRBJ1-4; D may be TRBD1 (5 bases). V was cut by 5 bases and J by 4 bases, with 14 bases left in between. Germline V lookup: CDR1 MNHEY, CDR2 SVGEGT. The CDR3 loop spans 15 amino acids. Here the CDR3 DNA reads TGTGCCAGCAGTCGGAGGGGACTGAATAATGAAAAACTGTTTTTT. Translating it yields CASSRRGLNNEKLFF.

This chain connects TRBV7-8 to TRBJ1-3, with a weak D call TRBD1 (5 bases). The germline gives CDR1 SGHVS, CDR2 FQNEAQ. There are 15 residues in the CDR3. V gave up 3 bases and J gave up 2 bases, with 11 bases separating them. CDR3 in DNA: TGTGCCAGCAGCTTTGTAAGGGGCGCTGGAAACACCATATATTTT. Translation: CASSFVRGAGNTIYF. The whole variable domain, filled in from reference TRBV7-8 and TRBJ1-3, reads GAGVSQSPRYKVAKRGQDVALRCDPISGHVSLFWYQQALGQGPEFLTYFQNEAQLDKSGLPSDRFFAERPEGSVSTLKIQRTQQEDSAVYLCASSFVRGAGNTIYFGEGSWLTVV.

The rearrangement links TRBV7-2 to TRBJ2-1; TRBD2 matches at 8 bases. CDR3 length: 13 amino acids. V lost 5 bases to trimming and J lost 14 bases; unmatched junction nucleotides: 11. Germline CDR1 is SGHTA and CDR2 is FQGNSA. The CDR3 region has the DNA TGTGCCAGCAGCCGAAGGGATGTAGCGGGGAAGTTCTTC. Amino acids: CASSRRDVAGKFF.

Concerning this clone itself: Other DNA variants within this sample encode the same CDR3. This chain joins TRBV28 and TRBJ1-2; TRBD1 might be the D (5 bases). Germline loops: CDR1 MDHEN, CDR2 SYDVKM. The CDR3 covers 13 residues. Trimming pared 8 bases from V and 0 bases from J, leaving 10 bases between. CDR3 protein: CASRETANYGYTF. DNA for the CDR3: TGTGCCAGCCGCGAGACAGCTAACTATGGCTACACCTTC.